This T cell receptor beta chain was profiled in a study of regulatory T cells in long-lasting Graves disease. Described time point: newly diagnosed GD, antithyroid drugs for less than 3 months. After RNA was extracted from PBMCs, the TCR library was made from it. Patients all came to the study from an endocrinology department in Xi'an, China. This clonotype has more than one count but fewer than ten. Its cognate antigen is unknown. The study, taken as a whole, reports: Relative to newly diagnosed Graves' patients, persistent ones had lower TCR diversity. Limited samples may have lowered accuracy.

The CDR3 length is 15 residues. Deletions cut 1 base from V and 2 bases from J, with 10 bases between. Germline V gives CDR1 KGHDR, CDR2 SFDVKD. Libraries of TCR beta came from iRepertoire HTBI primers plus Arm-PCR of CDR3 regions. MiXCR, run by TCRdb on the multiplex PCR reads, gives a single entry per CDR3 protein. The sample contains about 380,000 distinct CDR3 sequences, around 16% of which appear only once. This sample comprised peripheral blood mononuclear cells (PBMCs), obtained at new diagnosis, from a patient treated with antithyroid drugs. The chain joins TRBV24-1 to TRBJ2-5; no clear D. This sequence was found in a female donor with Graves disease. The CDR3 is CATSDFSVGQETQYF. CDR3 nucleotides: TGTGCCACCAGTGATTTTTCCGTAGGACAAGAGACCCAGTACTTC.